This T cell receptor beta chain was recovered during a study of T-cell reconstitution after alpha-beta-depleted transplantation in children. Germline assignment: CDR1 SQVTM and CDR2 ANQGSEA. V was cut by 5 bases and J by 1 base, with 8 bases left in between. The CDR3 sequence is 12 residues long. Construction of the TCRbeta library involved unique molecular identifiers. TCRdb used MiXCR to reprocess the PCR reads, holding one entry per CDR3 protein. Of hundreds of thousands of distinct CDR3 sequences in the sample, more than 10% are singletons; the top ten hold 4% to 5.5%. This clonotype was detected ten times or more.

This TCR was recovered from a human donor who donated a stem cell graft to a child with Fanconi anemia. The chain is built from TRBV29-1 and TRBJ1-1, with unresolved D. The material was PBMCs, obtained from the stem cell graft. The CDR3 bases are TGCAGCGTTCTAATGTCGAACACTGAAGCTTTCTTT. Protein: CSVLMSNTEAFF.